The clone carrying this T cell receptor (beta chain) has a handful of counts. This entry belongs to a study of beta chain features in type 1 diabetes. Expressed TCRB transcripts got sequenced, as all isolated RNA was reverse transcribed. Method: immunoSEQ multiplex PCR; TCRdb's copy keeps in-frame clones and lacks some. The sample carries about 150,000 clones, about 9.8% recorded once. Trimming took 0 bases from V and 5 from J; bases not matched to a gene: 3. The CDR3 is 15 residues long. Germline loops: CDR1 LGHNT, CDR2 FRNRAP. This clonotype originated in a woman aged 18-29 years in good health. The chain uses TRBV12-5 and TRBJ2-2, with 7 bases aligning to TRBD1. Sequenced input: central memory CD4+ T cells from blood. The CDR3 is CASGLVEQGTGELFF. DNA for the CDR3: TGTGCTAGTGGTTTGGTGGAACAGGGGACCGGGGAGCTGTTTTTT.